A single T cell receptor (beta chain) is shown here with its context. Its specificity is unknown. In the same sample, other DNA sequences code for this CDR3. As defined, naive CD8 cells were CD45RO-negative and positively selected for CCR7, with terminally differentiated effector memory CD45RA+ cells excluded. This record belongs to a study of shared clonotypes between healthy human individuals. In the study overall: Three plates each covered CD4 naive and memory; CD8 naive two, CD8 memory one. Regarding the study as a whole: Across subsets, estimated richness was generally greater for naive than for memory populations. Non-shared clonotypes had lower generation probabilities than clonotypes shared by all four sorted-subset donors.

The junction had 3 bases not matched to a gene; V was cut back by 4 bases and J by 4 bases. This CDR3 comprises 14 residues. Germline V gene lookup returns CDR1 MNHEY and CDR2 SMNVEV (reference sequence). The assay ran at deep level. Assay used: immunoSEQ multiplex PCR; TCRdb lists only in-frame clones, some missing. Of around 2,000,000 clones in the sample, less than 95% were seen once. The sequencing input was naive CD8+ T cells sorted from blood. The chain combines TRBV27 with TRBJ1-1, with 10 nucleotides matching TRBD1. The TCR originated in a man in his late teens or twenties in good health. The CDR3 DNA reads TGTGCCAGCAGTTCGACAGGGGGCGGCACTGAAGCTTTCTTT. This codes for CASSSTGGGTEAFF.